This T cell receptor beta chain was identified during a study of cytomegalovirus exposure and HLA in healthy donors. Study-wide results and limits: A later analysis found first-cohort TCR clusters tended to co-occur in the approximately 120 validation repertoires.

Sequenced by immunoSEQ multiplex PCR; TCRdb stores in-frame clones only, minus some. The profile covers roughly 300,000 clones, with roughly 87% appearing a single time and roughly 1.1% taken by the ten largest. About this clone itself: Its antigen is undetermined.

V lost 5 bases to trimming and J lost 7 bases, with 14 bases between them. CDR3 length: 13 amino acids. Per the germline V gene, CDR1 is MNHEY and CDR2 is SVGAGI. Sequenced input: PBMCs. The receptor was isolated from a woman aged 25 to 39 in good health and CMV-seropositive. This chain joins TRBV6-5 and TRBJ1-2; maybe TRBD1 (5 bases). Here the CDR3 reads CASSRTTGFGYTF. The CDR3 nucleotides are TGTGCCAGCAGTCGAACTACAGGTTTTGGCTACACCTTC.